This T cell receptor beta chain was sequenced for a study of OX40 agonist ivuxolimab in advanced cancers. Study background: Patients with prior anti-PD-1, anti-PD-L1 or anti-CTLA-4 therapy were eligible; roughly 40% had some. One hepatocellular carcinoma and a couple of cutaneous melanoma patients partially responded.

Whole-study findings and limits: Average numbers of expanded clones were greater in CD8+ T cells than in CD4+. Partly responding patients at 0.1-3.0 mg/kg showed some of the smallest clonal expansion.

Only in-frame clones appear in the TCRdb table, and some are missing; sequencing was by immunoSEQ multiplex PCR. The sample lists 16,000 or so clones; 86% were seen once. This CDR3 region has 15 residues. The junction had 7 bases not matched to a gene; V was cut back by 5 bases and J by 1 base. CDR1 and CDR2 from the germline V gene are LNHDA and SQIVND (reference sequence). A note on this clone: The antigen remains undetermined.

The clonotype comes from an adult with an advanced solid tumor such as melanoma, head and neck, liver or kidney cancer. The gene calls are TRBV19 and TRBJ1-1; 7 nucleotides agree with TRBD1. This material consisted of CD4+ or CD8+ T cells sorted from blood, taken in a trial of the OX40 agonist ivuxolimab. The CDR3 DNA reads TGTGCCAGTAGTCAAAGGGGACAGCCGAACACTGAAGCTTTCTTT. Protein product: CASSQRGQPNTEAFF.